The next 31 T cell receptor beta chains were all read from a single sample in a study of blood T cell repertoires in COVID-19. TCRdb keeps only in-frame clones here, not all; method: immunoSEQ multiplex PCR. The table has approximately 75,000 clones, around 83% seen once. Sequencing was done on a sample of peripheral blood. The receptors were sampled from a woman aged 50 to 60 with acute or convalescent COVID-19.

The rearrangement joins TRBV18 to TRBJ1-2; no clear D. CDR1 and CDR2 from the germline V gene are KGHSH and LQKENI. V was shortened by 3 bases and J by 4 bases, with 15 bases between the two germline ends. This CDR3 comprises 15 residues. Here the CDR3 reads CASSPRREASYGYTF. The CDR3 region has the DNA TGTGCCAGCTCACCGAGACGGGAGGCTAGCTATGGCTACACCTTC.

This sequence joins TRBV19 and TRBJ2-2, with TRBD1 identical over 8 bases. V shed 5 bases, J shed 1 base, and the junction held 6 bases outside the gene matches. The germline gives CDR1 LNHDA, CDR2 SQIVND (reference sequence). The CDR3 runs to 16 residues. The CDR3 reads CASSADRGGNTGELFF. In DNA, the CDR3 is TGTGCCAGTAGTGCCGACAGGGGCGGGAACACCGGGGAGCTGTTTTTT.

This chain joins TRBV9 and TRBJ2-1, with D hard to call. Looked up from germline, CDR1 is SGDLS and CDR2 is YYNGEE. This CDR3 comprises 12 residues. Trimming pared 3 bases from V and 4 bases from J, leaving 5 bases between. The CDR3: CASSAYYNEQFF. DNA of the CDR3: TGTGCCAGCAGCGCCTATTACAATGAGCAGTTCTTC. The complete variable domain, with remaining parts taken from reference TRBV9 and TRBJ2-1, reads DSGVTQTPKHLITATGQRVTLRCSPRSGDLSVYWYQQSLDQGLQFLIQYYNGEERAKGNILERFSAQQFPDLHSELNLSSLELGDSALYFCASSAYYNEQFFGPGTRLTVL.

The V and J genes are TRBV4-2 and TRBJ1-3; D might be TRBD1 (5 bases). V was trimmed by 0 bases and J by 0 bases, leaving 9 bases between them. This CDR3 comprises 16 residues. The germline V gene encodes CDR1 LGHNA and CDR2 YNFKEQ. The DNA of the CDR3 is TGTGCCAGCAGCCAAGAAAAGGGGAACTCTGGAAACACCATATATTTT. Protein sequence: CASSQEKGNSGNTIYF.

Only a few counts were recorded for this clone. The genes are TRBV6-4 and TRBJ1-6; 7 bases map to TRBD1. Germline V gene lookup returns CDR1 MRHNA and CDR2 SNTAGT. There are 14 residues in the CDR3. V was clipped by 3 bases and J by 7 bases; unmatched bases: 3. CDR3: CASSEAGGNSPLHF. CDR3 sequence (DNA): TGTGCCAGCAGTGAGGCAGGGGGAAATTCACCCCTCCACTTT.

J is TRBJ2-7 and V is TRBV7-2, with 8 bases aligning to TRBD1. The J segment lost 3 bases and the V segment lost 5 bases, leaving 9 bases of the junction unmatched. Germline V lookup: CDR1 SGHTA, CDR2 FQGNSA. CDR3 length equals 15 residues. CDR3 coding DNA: TGTGCCAGCAGCCCAGGACAGGGCTTCGTCTACGAGCAGTACTTC. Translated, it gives CASSPGQGFVYEQYF.

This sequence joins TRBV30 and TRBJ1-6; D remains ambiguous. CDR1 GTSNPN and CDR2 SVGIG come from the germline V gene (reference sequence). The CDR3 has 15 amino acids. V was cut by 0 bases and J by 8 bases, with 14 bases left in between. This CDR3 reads CAWSVRELYDSPLHF. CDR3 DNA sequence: TGTGCCTGGAGTGTACGGGAGCTTTATGATTCACCCCTCCACTTT.

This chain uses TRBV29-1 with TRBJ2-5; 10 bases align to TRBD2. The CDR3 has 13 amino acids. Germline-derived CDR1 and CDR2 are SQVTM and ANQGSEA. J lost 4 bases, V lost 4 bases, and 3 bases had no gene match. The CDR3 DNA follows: TGCAGCGTTGCTCGACTAGCGGGAGAGACCCAGTACTTC. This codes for CSVARLAGETQYF. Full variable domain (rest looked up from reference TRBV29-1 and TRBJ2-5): SAVISQKPSRDICQRGTSLTIQCQVDSQVTMMFWYRQQPGQSLTLIATANQGSEATYESGFVIDKFPISRPNLTFSTLTVSNMSPEDSSIYLCSVARLAGETQYFGPGTRLLVL.

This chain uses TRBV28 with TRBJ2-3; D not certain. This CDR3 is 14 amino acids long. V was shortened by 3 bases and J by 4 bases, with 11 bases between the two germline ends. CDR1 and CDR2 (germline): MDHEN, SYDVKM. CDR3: CASSLPRLSDTQYF. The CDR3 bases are TGTGCCAGCAGTTTGCCGCGGTTGTCAGATACGCAGTATTTT.

In DNA, the CDR3 is TGTGCCAGCAGTTCTGGGGTAGCTAGCGCCTCTTACGAGCAGTACTTC. It codes for CASSSGVASASYEQYF. V is TRBV6-5 and J is TRBJ2-7; perhaps TRBD2 as D (6 bases). Per the germline V gene, CDR1 is MNHEY and CDR2 is SVGAGI. CDR3 size: 16 residues. V lost 4 bases and J 4 bases, leaving 20 bases between the germline ends.

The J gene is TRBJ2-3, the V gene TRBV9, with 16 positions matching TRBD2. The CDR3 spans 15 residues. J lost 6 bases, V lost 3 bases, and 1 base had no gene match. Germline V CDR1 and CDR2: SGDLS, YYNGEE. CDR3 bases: TGTGCCAGCAGCGGGGGACTAGCGGGAGGGGATACGCAGTATTTT. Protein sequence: CASSGGLAGGDTQYF.

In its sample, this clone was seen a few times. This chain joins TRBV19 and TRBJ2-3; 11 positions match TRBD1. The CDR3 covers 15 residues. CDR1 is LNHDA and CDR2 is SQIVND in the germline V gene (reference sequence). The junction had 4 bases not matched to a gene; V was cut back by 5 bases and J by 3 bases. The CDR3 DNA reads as TGTGCCAGTAGTGTGGACAGGGGGCAGACAGATACGCAGTATTTT. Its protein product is CASSVDRGQTDTQYF.

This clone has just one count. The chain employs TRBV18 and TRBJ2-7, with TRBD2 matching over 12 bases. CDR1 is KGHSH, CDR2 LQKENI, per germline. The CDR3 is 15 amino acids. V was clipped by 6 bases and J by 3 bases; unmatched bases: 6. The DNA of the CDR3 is TGTGCCAGCTCCCCGTCGACTAGCGGGAGCTACGAGCAGTACTTC. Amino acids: CASSPSTSGSYEQYF.

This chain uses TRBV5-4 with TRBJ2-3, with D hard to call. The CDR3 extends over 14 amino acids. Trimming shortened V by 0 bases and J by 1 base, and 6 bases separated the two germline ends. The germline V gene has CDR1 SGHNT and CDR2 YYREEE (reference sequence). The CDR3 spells CASSLAVGTDTQYF. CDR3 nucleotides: TGTGCCAGCAGCTTGGCGGTCGGCACAGATACGCAGTATTTT.

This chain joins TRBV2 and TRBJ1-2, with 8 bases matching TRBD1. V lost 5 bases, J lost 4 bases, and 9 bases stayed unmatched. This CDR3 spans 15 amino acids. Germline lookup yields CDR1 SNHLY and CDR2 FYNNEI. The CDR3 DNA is TGTGCCAGCAGTAGACGGGGACAGGTGTCCTATGGCTACACCTTC. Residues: CASSRRGQVSYGYTF.

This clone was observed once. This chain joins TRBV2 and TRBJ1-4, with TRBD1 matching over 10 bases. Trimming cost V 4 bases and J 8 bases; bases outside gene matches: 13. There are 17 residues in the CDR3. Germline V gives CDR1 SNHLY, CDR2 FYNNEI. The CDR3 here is CASSGALAGTGEEKLFF. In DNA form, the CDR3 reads TGTGCCAGCAGTGGAGCTCTGGCCGGGACAGGGGAAGAAAAACTGTTTTTT.

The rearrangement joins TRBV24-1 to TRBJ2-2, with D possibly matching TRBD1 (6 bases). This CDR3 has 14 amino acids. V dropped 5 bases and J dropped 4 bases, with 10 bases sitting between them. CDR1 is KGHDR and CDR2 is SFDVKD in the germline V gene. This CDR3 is CATSAGAGTGELFF. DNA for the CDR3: TGTGCCACCAGTGCAGGGGCGGGCACCGGGGAGCTGTTTTTT.

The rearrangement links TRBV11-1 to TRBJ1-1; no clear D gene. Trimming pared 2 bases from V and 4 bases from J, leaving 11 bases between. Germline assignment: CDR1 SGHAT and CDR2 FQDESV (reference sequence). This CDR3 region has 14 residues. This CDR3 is CASSLRGRFTEAFF. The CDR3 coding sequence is TGTGCCAGCAGCTTACGTGGCAGGTTCACTGAAGCTTTCTTT.

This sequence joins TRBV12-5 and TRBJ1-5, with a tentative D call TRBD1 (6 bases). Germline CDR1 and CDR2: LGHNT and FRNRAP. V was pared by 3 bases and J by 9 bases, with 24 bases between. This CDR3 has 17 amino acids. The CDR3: CASGLWREGGGMGPQHF. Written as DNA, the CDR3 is TGTGCTAGTGGTTTATGGAGGGAGGGAGGGGGTATGGGGCCCCAGCATTTT.

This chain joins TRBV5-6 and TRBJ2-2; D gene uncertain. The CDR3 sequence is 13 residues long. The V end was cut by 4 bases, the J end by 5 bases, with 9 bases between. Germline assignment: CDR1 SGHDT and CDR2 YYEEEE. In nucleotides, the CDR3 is TGTGCCAGCAGCCCCCCTATAACCGGGGAGCTGTTTTTT. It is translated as CASSPPITGELFF.

The CDR3 spells CAWSVGEWGYTF. Written as DNA, the CDR3 is TGTGCCTGGAGTGTCGGGGAATGGGGCTACACCTTC. V is TRBV30 and J is TRBJ1-2; D gene ambiguous. Trimming shortened V by 0 bases and J by 8 bases, and 10 bases separated the two germline ends. The CDR3 covers 12 residues. The germline gives CDR1 GTSNPN, CDR2 SVGIG (reference sequence).

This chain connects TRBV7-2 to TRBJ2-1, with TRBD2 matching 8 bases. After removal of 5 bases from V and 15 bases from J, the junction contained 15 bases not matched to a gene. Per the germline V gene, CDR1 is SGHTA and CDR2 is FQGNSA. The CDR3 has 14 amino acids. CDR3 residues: CASSLQWSGTSLFF. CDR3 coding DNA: TGTGCCAGCAGCCTACAATGGTCCGGGACTAGTCTGTTCTTC. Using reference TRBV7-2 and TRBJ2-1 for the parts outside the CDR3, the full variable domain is GAGVSQSPSNKVTEKGKDVELRCDPISGHTALYWYRQSLGQGLEFLIYFQGNSAPDKSGLPSDRFSAERTGGSVSTLTIQRTQQEDSAVYLCASSLQWSGTSLFFGPGTRLTVL.

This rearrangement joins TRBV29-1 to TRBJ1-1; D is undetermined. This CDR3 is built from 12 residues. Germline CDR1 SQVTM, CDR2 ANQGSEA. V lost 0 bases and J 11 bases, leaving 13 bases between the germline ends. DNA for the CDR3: TGCAGCGTTGAAGAGCGGGCGAGAGGGGCTTTCTTT. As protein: CSVEERARGAFF.

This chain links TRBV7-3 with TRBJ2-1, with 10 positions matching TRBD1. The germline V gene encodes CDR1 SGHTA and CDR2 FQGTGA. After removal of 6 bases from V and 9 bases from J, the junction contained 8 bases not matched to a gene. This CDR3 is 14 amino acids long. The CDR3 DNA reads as TGTGCCAGCAGTCCCGGGACAGGGGTCCTTGAGCAGTTCTTC. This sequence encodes CASSPGTGVLEQFF.

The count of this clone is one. CDR3 bases: TGTGCCAGCAGCTTCAGGGTATCTGGCTACACCTTC. Its translation: CASSFRVSGYTF. The chain recombines TRBV7-2 with TRBJ1-2, with a possible D match to TRBD1 (5 bases). CDR3 length: 12 residues. Trimming cost V 3 bases and J 7 bases, with 9 bases left between them. Germline V gives CDR1 SGHTA, CDR2 FQGNSA. The full variable domain, in which reference TRBV7-2 and TRBJ1-2 provide the parts outside the CDR3, is GAGVSQSPSNKVTEKGKDVELRCDPISGHTALYWYRQSLGQGLEFLIYFQGNSAPDKSGLPSDRFSAERTGGSVSTLTIQRTQQEDSAVYLCASSFRVSGYTFGSGTRLTVV.

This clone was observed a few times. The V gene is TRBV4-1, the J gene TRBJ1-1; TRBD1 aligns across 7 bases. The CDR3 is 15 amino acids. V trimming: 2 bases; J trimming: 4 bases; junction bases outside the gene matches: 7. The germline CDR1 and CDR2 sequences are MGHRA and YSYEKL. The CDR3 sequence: CASSQLQGLGTEAFF. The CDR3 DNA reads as TGCGCCAGCAGCCAATTACAGGGGTTGGGCACTGAAGCTTTCTTT.

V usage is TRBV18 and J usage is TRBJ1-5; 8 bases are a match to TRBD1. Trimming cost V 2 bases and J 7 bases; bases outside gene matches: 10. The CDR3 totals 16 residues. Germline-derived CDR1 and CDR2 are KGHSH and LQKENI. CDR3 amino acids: CASSPSAGTGNQPQHF. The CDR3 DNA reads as TGTGCCAGCTCACCAAGCGCCGGGACAGGAAACCAGCCCCAGCATTTT.

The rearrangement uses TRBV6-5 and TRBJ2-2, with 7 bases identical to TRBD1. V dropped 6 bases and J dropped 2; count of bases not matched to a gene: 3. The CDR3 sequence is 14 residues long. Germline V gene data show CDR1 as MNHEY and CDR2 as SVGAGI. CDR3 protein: CASRGTENTGELFF. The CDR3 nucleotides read TGTGCCAGCAGGGGGACAGAAAACACCGGGGAGCTGTTTTTT.

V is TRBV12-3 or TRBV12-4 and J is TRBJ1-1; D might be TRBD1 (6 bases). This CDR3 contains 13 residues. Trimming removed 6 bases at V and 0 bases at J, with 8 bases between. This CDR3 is CASRWTVNTEAFF. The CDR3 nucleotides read TGTGCCAGCAGGTGGACAGTGAACACTGAAGCTTTCTTT.

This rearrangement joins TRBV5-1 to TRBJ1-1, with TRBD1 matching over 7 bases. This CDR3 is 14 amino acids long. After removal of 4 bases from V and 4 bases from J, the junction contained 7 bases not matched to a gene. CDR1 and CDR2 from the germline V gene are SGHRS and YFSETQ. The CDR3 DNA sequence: TGCGCCAGCAGCATAGGACAGGCGAGCACTGAAGCTTTCTTT. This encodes CASSIGQASTEAFF.

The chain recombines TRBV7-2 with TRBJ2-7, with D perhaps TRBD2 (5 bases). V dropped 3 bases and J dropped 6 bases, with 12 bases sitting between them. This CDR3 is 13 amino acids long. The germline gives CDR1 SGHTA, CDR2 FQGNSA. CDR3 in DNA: TGTGCCAGCAGCTTGGAGGTAATTAGCGAGCAGTACTTC. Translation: CASSLEVISEQYF.